Shown below are 29 T cell receptor beta chains from a single sample sequenced in a study of identical twins. From the 5' RACE reads, TCRdb called clonotypes with MiXCR, one entry per CDR3 protein. The sample has just under 550,000 distinct CDR3 sequences, nearly 15% seen once. The sample was also linked to a second study, of yellow fever vaccine responses in identical twins.

The sequencing input was CD4+ T cells sorted from blood. These receptors all stem from a young woman in good health.

The CDR3 sequence is CASRGDTRANTEAFF. CDR3 nucleotides: TGCGCCAGCAGGGGGGACACCCGGGCGAACACTGAAGCTTTCTTT. The rearrangement uses TRBV10-2 and TRBJ1-1, with a possible D match to TRBD1 (6 bases). V was trimmed by 6 bases and J by 1 base, leaving 15 bases between them. This CDR3 spans 15 amino acids. Germline CDR1 and CDR2: WSHSY and SAAADI.

The chain links TRBV25-1 to TRBJ2-7, with D unclear. Germline CDR1 reads MGHDK; CDR2 reads SYGVNS. Trimming removed 6 bases from V and 5 bases from J, with 8 bases in between. The CDR3 runs to 11 residues. CDR3 coding DNA: TGTGCCAGCAGACAGTCCCACGAGCAGTACTTC. This sequence encodes CASRQSHEQYF.

The chain recombines TRBV5-1 with TRBJ2-1; TRBD1 is a possible D gene (7 bases). Germline V gene lookup returns CDR1 SGHRS and CDR2 YFSETQ. V was clipped by 4 bases and J by 8 bases, with 16 bases between them. This CDR3 comprises 14 residues. Written as DNA, the CDR3 is TGCGCCAGCAGCCCGAGACAGGGCGGGGATGAGCAGTTCTTC. Protein: CASSPRQGGDEQFF. Full variable domain (missing parts from reference TRBV5-1 and TRBJ2-1): KAGVTQTPRYLIKTRGQQVTLSCSPISGHRSVSWYQQTPGQGLQFLFEYFSETQRNKGNFPGRFSGRQFSNSRSEMNVSTLELGDSALYLCASSPRQGGDEQFFGPGTRLTVL.

This clonotype was detected a few times. The chain links TRBV7-9 to TRBJ1-1; D uncertain. The CDR3 covers 15 residues. CDR1 SEHNR and CDR2 FQNEAQ come from the germline V gene (reference sequence). The V end was cut by 3 bases, the J end by 3 bases, with 14 bases between. CDR3 DNA: TGTGCCAGCAGCTTCCGGAGTTCGGGTCACACTGAAGCTTTCTTT. This gives the protein CASSFRSSGHTEAFF.

This clonotype was found a few times. The CDR3 here is CASSLRLAGVGEQYF. The CDR3 bases are TGTGCCAGCAGTTTAAGGCTAGCGGGAGTGGGTGAGCAGTACTTC. The V and J genes are TRBV28 and TRBJ2-7; TRBD2 agrees at 10 bases. Germline loops: CDR1 MDHEN, CDR2 SYDVKM. This CDR3 spans 15 amino acids. Trimming removed 2 bases from V and 7 bases from J; junction bases left unmatched: 8.

The rearrangement links TRBV5-1 to TRBJ2-5, with 8 positions matching TRBD1. This CDR3 is 15 amino acids long. CDR1 SGHRS and CDR2 YFSETQ come from the germline V gene. The junction had 10 bases not matched to a gene; V was cut back by 4 bases and J by 5 bases. The CDR3 protein is CASSAWDRSGETQYF. For the CDR3, the DNA is TGCGCCAGCAGCGCATGGGACAGGTCGGGGGAGACCCAGTACTTC.

This clonotype was detected only a few times. The V gene is TRBV7-9, the J gene TRBJ2-1; a possible D gene is TRBD2 (6 bases). V was trimmed by 2 bases and J by 0 bases, leaving 11 bases between them. This CDR3 comprises 16 residues. Germline V gene lookup returns CDR1 SEHNR and CDR2 FQNEAQ (reference sequence). The CDR3 nucleotides read TGTGCCAGCAGCTTAAATCGGGGGAACTCCTACAATGAGCAGTTCTTC. Protein: CASSLNRGNSYNEQFF.

A few counts support this clonotype. This CDR3 reads CASSSVYNNEQFF. The CDR3 DNA is TGTGCCAGCAGCTCAGTTTATAACAATGAGCAGTTCTTC. The rearrangement uses TRBV7-3 and TRBJ2-1; D is undetermined. The CDR3 consists of 13 residues. CDR1 is SGHTA, CDR2 FQGTGA, per germline. V lost 4 bases, J lost 5 bases, and 9 bases lay in between.

Many counts were recorded for this clonotype. The chain recombines TRBV5-1 with TRBJ2-7, with 7 bases matching TRBD2. The CDR3 sequence is 16 residues long. After removal of 0 bases from V and 2 bases from J, the junction contained 8 bases not matched to a gene. The germline gives CDR1 SGHRS, CDR2 YFSETQ. The chain's CDR3 is CASSLDGAGATYEQYF. The DNA of the CDR3 is TGCGCCAGCAGCTTGGATGGCGCGGGAGCGACCTACGAGCAGTACTTC.

This chain uses TRBV2 with TRBJ2-1, with 11 bases matching TRBD2. Germline CDR1 is SNHLY and CDR2 is FYNNEI. With V trimmed by 6 bases and J by 6 bases, 4 bases remained unmatched. This CDR3 has 14 residues. The CDR3 spells CASRRLAGINEQFF. The CDR3 region has the DNA TGTGCCAGCAGGCGACTAGCGGGGATCAATGAGCAGTTCTTC.

The J gene is TRBJ1-2, the V gene TRBV5-1, with D perhaps TRBD1 (6 bases). The CDR3 is 15 residues long. The germline V gene encodes CDR1 SGHRS and CDR2 YFSETQ. Between the trimmed V and J ends, which lost 1 base and 4 bases, there was a span of 14 bases. CDR3 in amino acids: CASSLRTDRSYGYTF. The CDR3 DNA follows: TGCGCCAGCAGCTTGCGGACAGACCGCTCCTATGGCTACACCTTC.

The J gene is TRBJ2-5, the V gene TRBV5-1, with D maybe TRBD2 (6 bases). V lost 1 base, J lost 5 bases, and 9 bases lay in between. Germline CDR1 reads SGHRS; CDR2 reads YFSETQ. The CDR3 has 13 residues. The CDR3 loop is CASSLTSMETQYF. CDR3 sequence (DNA): TGCGCCAGCAGCTTGACTAGCATGGAGACCCAGTACTTC.

This chain links TRBV12-3 or TRBV12-4 with TRBJ1-4, with TRBD1 as a possible D gene (5 bases). The germline V and J ends were trimmed by 10 bases and 8 bases, with 11 bases remaining between them. The CDR3 covers 11 residues. The CDR3, as DNA: TGTGCCACCCGGGGGGTCGAAAAACTGTTTTTT. As protein: CATRGVEKLFF.

V gene TRBV2 combines with J gene TRBJ2-3, with D maybe TRBD1 (6 bases). The CDR3 length is 13 residues. With 7 bases removed from V and 4 bases from J, the gap between germline ends came to 12 bases. The germline gives CDR1 SNHLY, CDR2 FYNNEI. CDR3 residues: CASKGDTPDTQYF. DNA for the CDR3: TGTGCCAGCAAAGGGGACACCCCAGATACGCAGTATTTT.

This clonotype was picked up a small number of times. An end of the junction does not agree with germline; a read error may underlie this. This chain connects TRBV5-1 to TRBJ1-1; D uncertain. The CDR3 runs 13 residues. Germline CDR1 reads SGHRS; CDR2 reads YFSETQ. The CDR3 DNA follows: TGCGCCAGCAACTTGGACCTGAACACTGAAGCTTTCTTT. It specifies CASNLDLNTEAFF.

The table lists this clonotype with a few counts. The V call is TRBV18, the J call TRBJ2-1; 13 nucleotides align to TRBD2. The CDR3 consists of 17 residues. After removal of 0 bases from V and 6 bases from J, the junction contained 5 bases not matched to a gene. Germline V gene data show CDR1 as KGHSH and CDR2 as LQKENI. The chain's CDR3 is CASSPPGTSGIGNEQFF. In DNA, the CDR3 is TGTGCCAGCTCACCACCCGGGACTAGCGGGATCGGCAATGAGCAGTTCTTC.

This clonotype was counted between two and nine times. The chain recombines TRBV20-1 with TRBJ2-7, with TRBD2 matching over 11 bases. V lost 0 bases to trimming and J lost 6 bases; unmatched junction nucleotides: 4. Germline CDR1 reads DFQATT; CDR2 reads SNEGSKA (reference sequence). This CDR3 is built from 14 residues. The DNA for the CDR3 is TGCAGTGCTAGAGATTTGACTAGCGGGGCCGAGCAGTACGTC. As protein: CSARDLTSGAEQYV.

There are a few counts of this clonotype. The CDR3 DNA is TGTGCCATCAGCGCCGTGGACAGGGGGTTAACTGAAGCTTTCTTT. Translated: CAISAVDRGLTEAFF. The gene calls are TRBV10-3 and TRBJ1-1, with TRBD1 matching over 10 bases. The J segment lost 5 bases and the V segment lost 6 bases, leaving 9 bases of the junction unmatched. Germline lookup yields CDR1 ENHRY and CDR2 SYGVKD. The CDR3 is 15 residues long.

A few counts support this clonotype. The chain is built from TRBV20-1 and TRBJ2-1; 9 bases fit TRBD2. Germline CDR1 DFQATT, CDR2 SNEGSKA (reference sequence). CDR3 length equals 15 residues. J was trimmed by 0 bases and V by 3 bases; bases with no gene match: 3. The DNA for the CDR3 is TGCAGTGCTAGTGAACTAGCGGGCTCCTACAATGAGCAGTTCTTC. Its protein product is CSASELAGSYNEQFF.

The sample holds a few counts of this clonotype. J is TRBJ2-1 and V is TRBV7-9; TRBD2 matches at 11 bases. Germline trimming cut 3 bases from V and 0 bases from J; bases unmatched to any gene: 4. The CDR3 has 17 residues. Per the germline V gene, CDR1 is SEHNR and CDR2 is FQNEAQ (reference sequence). This CDR3 reads CASSFGTSGNSYNEQFF. As DNA, the CDR3 is TGTGCCAGCAGCTTCGGGACTAGCGGTAACTCCTACAATGAGCAGTTCTTC.

This clonotype was seen a handful of times. This chain connects TRBV11-2 to TRBJ2-3; D is possibly TRBD1 (5 bases). The V gene's germline CDR1 is SGHAT and CDR2 FQNNGV. The CDR3 consists of 15 residues. The V end lost 5 bases, the J end lost 4 bases, and 16 bases lay between the germline ends. The CDR3 sequence is CASSARGAGADTQYF. CDR3 nucleotides: TGTGCCAGCAGCGCCCGTGGGGCTGGCGCAGATACGCAGTATTTT. Combining the CDR3 with reference TRBV11-2 and TRBJ2-3 gives the whole variable domain EAGVAQSPRYKIIEKRQSVAFWCNPISGHATLYWYQQILGQGPKLLIQFQNNGVVDDSQLPKDRFSAERLKGVDSTLKIQPAKLEDSAVYLCASSARGAGADTQYFGPGTRLTVL.

The sample holds a few counts of this clonotype. J is TRBJ2-7 and V is TRBV28; D assignment may be TRBD1 or TRBD2 (5 bases each). This CDR3 is 13 amino acids long. V lost 6 bases, J lost 7 bases, and 16 bases lay in between. Germline values: CDR1 MDHEN, CDR2 SYDVKM. CDR3 loop: CASRPGPNTEQYF. CDR3 bases: TGTGCCAGCAGACCGGGGCCCAACACGGAGCAGTACTTC.

The rearrangement joins TRBV7-9 to TRBJ2-4; D is undetermined. CDR1 SEHNR and CDR2 FQNEAQ come from the germline V gene (reference sequence). CDR3 length: 15 residues. The V gene lost 5 bases and the J gene lost 1 base, with 12 bases spanning the gap. CDR3 in amino acids: CASSPDPGAKNIQYF. CDR3 DNA sequence: TGTGCCAGCAGCCCGGACCCTGGGGCCAAAAACATTCAGTACTTC.

This clonotype was detected only a few times. The rearrangement links TRBV7-2 to TRBJ2-1, with 9 nucleotides matching TRBD2. Germline CDR1 reads SGHTA; CDR2 reads FQGNSA. The CDR3 length is 15 residues. The junction had 2 bases not matched to a gene; V was cut back by 3 bases and J by 2 bases. The CDR3, as DNA: TGTGCCAGCAGCTTCTTAGCGGGGGCCTACAATGAGCAGTTCTTC. This sequence encodes CASSFLAGAYNEQFF.

J is TRBJ2-3 and V is TRBV3-1; TRBD2 matches at 13 bases. CDR1 and CDR2 (germline): LGHDT, YNNKEL (reference sequence). This CDR3 is built from 17 residues. J lost 2 bases, V lost 4 bases, and 6 bases had no gene match. Written as DNA, the CDR3 is TGTGCCAGCAGCCCACCGGGACTAGCGGGAACCACAGATACGCAGTATTTT. Its translation is CASSPPGLAGTTDTQYF.

The chain joins TRBV6-5 to TRBJ2-3, with D possibly TRBD2 on 5 matching bases. CDR3 size: 10 residues. The V gene's germline CDR1 is MNHEY and CDR2 SVGAGI. The CDR3 loop is CAAGADTQYF. CDR3 in DNA: TGTGCTGCGGGTGCGGATACGCAGTATTTT.

In its sample, this clonotype was seen a few times. V usage is TRBV14 and J usage is TRBJ2-2; no clear D gene. The germline V gene encodes CDR1 SGHDN and CDR2 FVKESK. The CDR3 runs to 17 residues. V gave up 3 bases and J gave up 0 bases, with 14 bases separating them. The DNA for the CDR3 is TGTGCCAGCAGCCAGCCCGGGTCGCGCGCGAACACCGGGGAGCTGTTTTTT. This translates into CASSQPGSRANTGELFF.

The chain links TRBV28 to TRBJ2-3, with TRBD2 as a possible D gene (5 bases). Germline CDR1 and CDR2: MDHEN and SYDVKM. The V end was cut by 10 bases, the J end by 5 bases, with 16 bases between. The CDR3 extends over 13 amino acids. The CDR3 protein is CATRRRRGDTQYF. The CDR3 nucleotides read TGTGCCACCCGTCGGAGGCGTGGAGATACGCAGTATTTT.

This chain links TRBV2 with TRBJ1-1, with D perhaps TRBD1 (5 bases). This CDR3 is built from 15 residues. V gave up 5 bases and J gave up 0 bases, with 13 bases separating them. Germline-derived CDR1 and CDR2 are SNHLY and FYNNEI. DNA of the CDR3: TGTGCCAGCAGTCTAAGTGGGGCAGTGAACACTGAAGCTTTCTTT. It is translated as CASSLSGAVNTEAFF. The full variable domain, in which reference TRBV2 and TRBJ1-1 provide the parts outside the CDR3, is EPEVTQTPSHQVTQMGQEVILRCVPISNHLYFYWYRQILGQKVEFLVSFYNNEISEKSEIFDDQFSVERPDGSNFTLKIRSTKLEDSAMYFCASSLSGAVNTEAFFGQGTRLTVV.